The T cell receptor beta chain described here comes from a study of regulatory T cells in long-lasting Graves disease. The table lists this clonotype with a few counts. The time point denotes: persistent/refractory GD, antithyroid drugs over 5 years with positive TRAb. Generation of the TCR library employed RNA extracted from PBMCs. Sequencing libraries for TCR beta were prepared with iRepertoire HTBI primers and Arm-PCR of CDR3 regions. From the multiplex PCR reads, TCRdb called clonotypes with MiXCR, one entry per CDR3 protein. The sample records 700,000 or so distinct CDR3 sequences, about 32% being singletons. This receptor was taken from a female donor with Graves disease. Specimen: peripheral blood mononuclear cells (PBMCs), collected when the disease was refractory, from a patient treated with antithyroid drugs.

The CDR3 loop is CASSLTGVTSYEQYF. The CDR3 DNA reads TGTGCCAGCAGCTTAACGGGAGTAACATCCTACGAGCAGTACTTC. The rearrangement uses TRBV7-3 and TRBJ2-7; tentative D call: TRBD2 (5 bases). Germline V gene lookup returns CDR1 SGHTA and CDR2 FQGTGA. V was clipped by 0 bases and J by 1 base, with 10 bases between them. The CDR3 consists of 15 residues. The whole variable domain, remainder taken from reference TRBV7-3 and TRBJ2-7, is GAGVSQTPSNKVTEKGKYVELRCDPISGHTALYWYRQSLGQGPEFLIYFQGTGAADDSGLPNDRFFAVRPEGSVSTLKIQRTERGDSAVYLCASSLTGVTSYEQYFGPGTRLTVT.